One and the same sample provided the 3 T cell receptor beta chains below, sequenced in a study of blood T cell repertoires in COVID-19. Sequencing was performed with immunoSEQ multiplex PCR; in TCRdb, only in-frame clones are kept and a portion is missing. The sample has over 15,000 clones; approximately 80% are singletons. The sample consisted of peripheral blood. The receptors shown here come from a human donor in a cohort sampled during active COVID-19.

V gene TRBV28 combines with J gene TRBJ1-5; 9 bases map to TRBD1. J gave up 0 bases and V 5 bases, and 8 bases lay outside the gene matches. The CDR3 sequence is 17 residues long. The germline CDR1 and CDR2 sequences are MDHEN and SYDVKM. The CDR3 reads CASSPPGQGHSNQPQHF. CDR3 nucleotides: TGTGCCAGCAGTCCACCGGGACAGGGCCATAGCAATCAGCCCCAGCATTTT.

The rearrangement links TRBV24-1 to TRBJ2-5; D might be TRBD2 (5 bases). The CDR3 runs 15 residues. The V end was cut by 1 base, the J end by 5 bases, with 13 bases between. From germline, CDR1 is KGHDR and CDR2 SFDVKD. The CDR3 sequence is CATSDFGIFGETQYF. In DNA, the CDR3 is TGTGCCACCAGTGATTTCGGGATCTTTGGGGAGACCCAGTACTTC.

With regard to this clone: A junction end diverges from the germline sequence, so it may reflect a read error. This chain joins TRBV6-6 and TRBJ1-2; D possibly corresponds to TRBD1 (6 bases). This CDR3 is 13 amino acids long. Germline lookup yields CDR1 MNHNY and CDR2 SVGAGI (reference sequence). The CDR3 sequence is CASSYSLGDTFVF. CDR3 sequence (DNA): TGTGCCAGCAGTTACTCCTTAGGGGACACTTTCGTCTTC.